Shown below are 10 T cell receptor beta chains from a single sample sequenced in a study of response to subunit inactivated influenza vaccine. TCRdb itself ran the RT-PCR reads through MiXCR, one entry per CDR3 protein. The sample carries 200,000 to 300,000 distinct CDR3 sequences, 10% to 15% recorded once. Specimen: non-naive T cells sorted from PBMCs, collected less than 15 days before vaccination. These receptors all stem from a man in his forties or fifties who received an inactivated influenza vaccine.

The chain couples TRBV10-3 to TRBJ2-5, with D tentatively TRBD1 or TRBD2 (5 bases each). The V gene's germline CDR1 is ENHRY and CDR2 SYGVKD. The germline V and J ends were trimmed by 5 bases and 9 bases, with 16 bases remaining between them. CDR3 size: 13 residues. The DNA for the CDR3 is TGTGCCATCAGTCTTTCCGGGGCGGAACCCCAGTACTTC. It specifies CAISLSGAEPQYF.

The chain carries TRBV19 and TRBJ1-5; D perhaps matches TRBD1 (5 bases). CDR1 LNHDA and CDR2 SQIVND come from the germline V gene (reference sequence). CDR3 length equals 17 residues. Trimming took 2 bases from V and 1 from J, leaving 15 bases between them. CDR3 bases: TGTGCCAGTAGTATATCTTCGGGACCTTCGAGCAATCAGCCCCAGCATTTT. This sequence encodes CASSISSGPSSNQPQHF.

The V and J genes are TRBV20-1 and TRBJ1-5; D is unclear. Trimming removed 6 bases at V and 0 bases at J, with 9 bases between. The CDR3 contains 13 residues. Germline lookup yields CDR1 DFQATT and CDR2 SNEGSKA (reference sequence). CDR3 region: CSALIASNQPQHF. The CDR3 DNA follows: TGCAGTGCGTTAATTGCTAGCAATCAGCCCCAGCATTTT.

This chain uses TRBV29-1 with TRBJ2-1, with 7 bases aligning to TRBD2. The CDR3 totals 14 residues. Trimming removed 7 bases from V and 7 bases from J; junction bases left unmatched: 13. The germline V gene encodes CDR1 SQVTM and CDR2 ANQGSEA. This CDR3 reads CSASGLAAGNEQFF. DNA for the CDR3: TGCAGCGCCTCGGGGCTAGCGGCGGGTAATGAGCAGTTCTTC.

This clonotype turned up a few times. The CDR3 coding sequence is TGTGCCAGCAGCCATGGACAGGAACTTAACTATGGCTACACCTTC. The encoded protein is CASSHGQELNYGYTF. The chain carries TRBV9 and TRBJ1-2; 7 nucleotides line up with TRBD1. Germline V CDR1 and CDR2: SGDLS, YYNGEE. The length of the CDR3 is 15 residues. V dropped 4 bases and J dropped 1; count of bases not matched to a gene: 7. The whole variable domain, remainder taken from reference TRBV9 and TRBJ1-2, is DSGVTQTPKHLITATGQRVTLRCSPRSGDLSVYWYQQSLDQGLQFLIQYYNGEERAKGNILERFSAQQFPDLHSELNLSSLELGDSALYFCASSHGQELNYGYTFGSGTRLTVV.

This clonotype was detected ten times or more. The chain uses TRBV28 and TRBJ2-7; no clear D. The V end lost 7 bases, the J end lost 2 bases, and 18 bases lay between the germline ends. CDR3 length: 15 residues. From germline, CDR1 is MDHEN and CDR2 SYDVKM. The CDR3 DNA is TGTGCCAGCACCTCCGGACCCCGATCGGCCTACGAGCAGTACTTC. Its translation: CASTSGPRSAYEQYF.

This clonotype was counted many times. The J gene is TRBJ1-5, the V gene TRBV7-8; weak D call: TRBD1 (6 bases). Trimming stripped 5 bases from V and 7 bases from J, with 12 bases between. CDR1 and CDR2 (germline): SGHVS, FQNEAQ. CDR3 length: 13 amino acids. CDR3 in DNA: TGTGCCAGCAGCGGGACAATCAGGCAGCCCCAGCATTTT. It specifies CASSGTIRQPQHF.

This chain connects TRBV12-3 or TRBV12-4 to TRBJ2-1; TRBD2 matches at 7 bases. J lost 7 bases, V lost 11 bases, and 5 bases had no gene match. CDR3 size: 11 residues. This chain's CDR3 is CAAAGVNEQFF. The CDR3 bases are TGTGCCGCCGCGGGGGTGAATGAGCAGTTCTTC.

The table lists this clonotype with many counts. The rearrangement joins TRBV5-1 to TRBJ2-1, with a possible D match to TRBD2 (5 bases). The CDR3 runs to 15 residues. V was trimmed by 6 bases and J by 3 bases, leaving 16 bases between them. The germline V gene has CDR1 SGHRS and CDR2 YFSETQ. The CDR3 sequence is CASKDGDGVYNEQFF. In nucleotides, the CDR3 is TGCGCCAGCAAGGACGGGGATGGGGTCTACAATGAGCAGTTCTTC.

V and J are TRBV19 and TRBJ1-5; the D gene is possibly TRBD1 (6 bases). The CDR3 is made up of 13 amino acids. Germline V gene data show CDR1 as LNHDA and CDR2 as SQIVND (reference sequence). V was pared by 4 bases and J by 11 bases, with 15 bases between. In DNA form, the CDR3 reads TGTGCCAGTAGTAAAACGGACAGTAGGTCCCAGCATTTT. Translating gives CASSKTDSRSQHF. Looking up the rest from reference TRBV19 and TRBJ1-5 gives the full variable domain: DGGITQSPKYLFRKEGQNVTLSCEQNLNHDAMYWYRQDPGQGLRLIYYSQIVNDFQKGDIAEGYSVSREKKESFPLTVTSAQKNPTAFYLCASSKTDSRSQHFGDGTRLSIL.